These 20 T cell receptor beta chains originate from one sample sequenced in a study of blood T cell repertoires in COVID-19. Assay used: immunoSEQ multiplex PCR; TCRdb lists only in-frame clones, some missing. This sample yields approximately 200,000 clones, of which roughly 89% are seen a single time; roughly 6.4% belongs to the top ten. Sample: peripheral blood. Receptor source: a man aged 55 to 69 who had recovered from COVID-19.

This chain joins TRBV6-6 and TRBJ2-3; TRBD1 matches 8 bases. V lost 5 bases to trimming and J lost 2 bases; unmatched junction nucleotides: 12. Germline CDR1 is MNHNY and CDR2 is SVGAGI (reference sequence). The CDR3 sequence is 17 residues long. The CDR3 nucleotides are TGTGCCAGCAGTCCCTACCGCAGGGGGCGGAACACAGATACGCAGTATTTT. Protein: CASSPYRRGRNTDTQYF.

The rearrangement uses TRBV5-1 and TRBJ2-3, with TRBD2 identical over 11 bases. CDR3 length equals 16 residues. The V gene's germline CDR1 is SGHRS and CDR2 YFSETQ. After removal of 4 bases from V and 6 bases from J, the junction contained 10 bases not matched to a gene. Here the CDR3 reads CASSGTSGRLGDTQYF. The CDR3 coding sequence is TGCGCCAGCAGCGGAACTAGCGGGAGATTGGGGGATACGCAGTATTTT.

V is TRBV29-1 and J is TRBJ2-3; TRBD1 matches 8 bases. Per germline, CDR1 SQVTM and CDR2 ANQGSEA. With 7 bases clipped from V and 2 bases from J, the junction kept 5 bases outside the gene matches. This CDR3 is built from 13 residues. CDR3 amino acids: CSEQGAYTDTQYF. The CDR3 nucleotides read TGCAGCGAGCAGGGGGCCTACACAGATACGCAGTATTTT.

The V and J genes are TRBV7-8 and TRBJ1-5; 8 nucleotides agree with TRBD1. V lost 1 base, J lost 5 bases, and 10 bases stayed unmatched. CDR1 is SGHVS, CDR2 FQNEAQ, per germline. The CDR3 extends over 17 amino acids. The CDR3 is CASSLGQGMRVHQPQHF. The CDR3 region has the DNA TGTGCCAGCAGCTTAGGACAGGGGATGCGCGTCCATCAGCCCCAGCATTTT.

The J gene is TRBJ2-1, the V gene TRBV9; TRBD1 matches 8 bases. V gave up 0 bases and J gave up 10 bases; unmatched junction bases: 12. The CDR3 is 16 residues long. Looked up from germline, CDR1 is SGDLS and CDR2 is YYNGEE. The CDR3 DNA is TGTGCCAGCAGCGTAGGGGGCAGGGGGCGAATTTTGGAGCAGTTCTTC. Translation: CASSVGGRGRILEQFF.

On this clone itself: Other DNA sequences of this sample code for an identical CDR3. The chain uses TRBV6-5 and TRBJ1-1; D is unresolved. Trimming cost V 3 bases and J 3 bases, with 14 bases left between them. Germline assignment: CDR1 MNHEY and CDR2 SVGAGI. This CDR3 comprises 15 residues. This CDR3 is CASSYQVRSYTEAFF. DNA of the CDR3: TGTGCCAGCAGTTATCAGGTCAGGTCTTACACTGAAGCTTTCTTT.

V and J are TRBV6-2 or TRBV6-3 and TRBJ1-3; D unresolved. The CDR3 contains 16 residues. With 5 bases removed from V and 0 bases from J, the gap between germline ends came to 14 bases. Germline assignment: CDR1 MNHEY and CDR2 SVGEGT. The CDR3 DNA is TGTGCCAGCAGTCCCGGACTGACGCACTCTGGAAACACCATATATTTT. It is translated as CASSPGLTHSGNTIYF.

This chain uses TRBV27 with TRBJ2-5, with 11 bases matching TRBD2. V gave up 1 base and J gave up 5 bases; unmatched junction bases: 6. There are 16 residues in the CDR3. Germline V gives CDR1 MNHEY, CDR2 SMNVEV (reference sequence). The CDR3, as DNA: TGTGCCAGCAGTTTATTTAGCGGGAGGGCCGGGGAGACCCAGTACTTC. As protein: CASSLFSGRAGETQYF.

The chain recombines TRBV7-2 with TRBJ2-5; D is uncertain. V was shortened by 4 bases and J by 4 bases, with 13 bases between the two germline ends. The length of the CDR3 is 14 residues. The germline V gene has CDR1 SGHTA and CDR2 FQGNSA. The CDR3 region has the DNA TGTGCCAGCAGCTGGTTTAGAGGTCCAGAGACCCAGTACTTC. This gives the protein CASSWFRGPETQYF. Drawing the rest from reference TRBV7-2 and TRBJ2-5, the complete variable domain is GAGVSQSPSNKVTEKGKDVELRCDPISGHTALYWYRQSLGQGLEFLIYFQGNSAPDKSGLPSDRFSAERTGGSVSTLTIQRTQQEDSAVYLCASSWFRGPETQYFGPGTRLLVL.

The rearrangement links TRBV9 to TRBJ1-4; 7 nucleotides agree with TRBD1. Germline V gene sequence: CDR1 SGDLS, CDR2 YYNGEE. Trimming took 3 bases from V and 16 from J; bases not matched to a gene: 12. There are 13 residues in the CDR3. The CDR3 DNA reads TGTGCCAGCAGCGCCTCCCCGGAGGGACAGAAGTTTTTT. Its translation: CASSASPEGQKFF.

V is TRBV6-4 and J is TRBJ1-5, with D maybe TRBD1 (5 bases). V lost 2 bases, J lost 4 bases, and 9 bases lay in between. This CDR3 is built from 14 residues. Germline CDR1 is MRHNA and CDR2 is SNTAGT. As DNA, the CDR3 is TGTGCCAGCAGTGACGCGGCAGGGAATCAGCCCCAGCATTTT. Its translation is CASSDAAGNQPQHF.

This clone has a single count. V gene TRBV3-1 (or the pseudogene TRBV3-2) combines with J gene TRBJ2-5; the D gene is possibly TRBD2 (5 bases). Germline CDR1 LGHDT, CDR2 YNNKEL (reference sequence). This CDR3 is 16 amino acids long. Trimming stripped 3 bases from V and 5 bases from J, with 19 bases between. The CDR3 loop is CASSHYRTSGRETQYF. DNA for the CDR3: TGTGCCAGCAGCCATTACCGGACGAGCGGTAGGGAGACCCAGTACTTC.

DNA of the CDR3: TGTGCCAGCAGTTCGACAGGGGTCAATGAGCAGTTCTTC. This translates into CASSSTGVNEQFF. The V and J genes are TRBV12-3 or TRBV12-4 and TRBJ2-1; 8 bases are a match to TRBD1. This CDR3 has 13 residues. Trimming at V came to 4 bases and at J to 6 bases, leaving 2 bases not matched to a gene.

Here the CDR3 DNA reads TGTGCCACCAGCAGAGACCACTCCAATGAGCAGTTCTTC. This encodes CATSRDHSNEQFF. The chain uses TRBV15 and TRBJ2-1; no reliable D call. The CDR3 extends over 13 amino acids. Germline CDR1 reads LNHNV; CDR2 reads YYDKDF (reference sequence). V lost 0 bases and J 6 bases, leaving 6 bases between the germline ends.

On this clone: No DNA is shown, since the ends of the CDR3 on it are uncertain; the CDR3 is the one TCRdb lists. V is TRBV29-1 and J is TRBJ1-1; the DNA was not compared with TRBD1, the D call given in the table. CDR1 is SQVTM and CDR2 is ANQGSEA in the germline V gene. The CDR3 spans 12 amino acids, including both terminal residues. The CDR3 spells CSVVSVAGGSFF.

DNA of the CDR3: TGTGCCTGGGGGCGGACAGGGGGCAATGGCTACACCTTC. Translating it yields CAWGRTGGNGYTF. J is TRBJ1-2 and V is TRBV30; 11 positions agree with TRBD1. Germline V gene data show CDR1 as GTSNPN and CDR2 as SVGIG (reference sequence). The length of the CDR3 is 13 residues. Trimming cost V 5 bases and J 6 bases; bases outside gene matches: 5.

V gene TRBV6-5 combines with J gene TRBJ1-6; 10 nucleotides line up with TRBD1. Germline V CDR1 and CDR2: MNHEY, SVGAGI. V was pared by 2 bases and J by 7 bases, with 2 bases of the junction left unmatched. The CDR3 sequence is 15 residues long. The CDR3 region has the DNA TGTGCCAGCAGTTACGGGACAGGGGCCAATTCACCCCTCCACTTT. Translation gives CASSYGTGANSPLHF.

This sequence joins TRBV5-1 and TRBJ2-3, with TRBD2 identical over 7 bases. This CDR3 spans 16 amino acids. J lost 2 bases, V lost 4 bases, and 10 bases had no gene match. Germline-derived CDR1 and CDR2 are SGHRS and YFSETQ. CDR3 protein: CASSPGGRTFTDTQYF. DNA of the CDR3: TGCGCCAGCAGCCCGGGAGGCCGTACCTTCACAGATACGCAGTATTTT.

This clone was found a few times. The chain recombines TRBV9 with TRBJ2-5, with 9 positions matching TRBD1. CDR1 is SGDLS and CDR2 is YYNGEE in the germline V gene. This CDR3 contains 15 residues. J gave up 5 bases and V 4 bases, and 9 bases lay outside the gene matches. The CDR3 spells CASSYRQGVGETQYF. DNA of the CDR3: TGTGCCAGCAGCTATCGACAGGGGGTAGGGGAGACCCAGTACTTC.

This chain connects TRBV28 to TRBJ1-5, with unresolved D. CDR1 and CDR2 from the germline V gene are MDHEN and SYDVKM. Trimming removed 10 bases from V and 4 bases from J, with 11 bases in between. This CDR3 has 12 amino acids. The CDR3 DNA reads as TGTGCCACCCTAGTTGGGAATCAGCCCCAGCATTTT. Translated, it gives CATLVGNQPQHF. The full variable domain, in which reference TRBV28 and TRBJ1-5 provide the parts outside the CDR3, is DVKVTQSSRYLVKRTGEKVFLECVQDMDHENMFWYRQDPGLGLRLIYFSYDVKMKEKGDIPEGYSVSREKKERFSLILESASTNQTSMYLCATLVGNQPQHFGDGTRLSIL.